This record concerns one TCR beta chain sequence. This specimen belongs to a study of blood T cell repertoires in COVID-19. Study in general: Sites in the United States, Italy and Spain provided acute and convalescent COVID-19 samples. Sources were T cells, B-cell-depleted T cells, or PBMCs; the material itself was cDNA or gDNA.

Generated by immunoSEQ multiplex PCR, the TCRdb table keeps only in-frame clones and is missing some. The sample records around 100,000 clones, about four fifths being singletons. Trimming removed 4 bases at V and 3 bases at J, with 10 bases between. The CDR3 length is 13 residues. Germline V gives CDR1 MNHEY, CDR2 SMNVEV (reference sequence). This sequence joins TRBV27 and TRBJ2-7; weak D call: TRBD2 (6 bases). The sequencing sample was made of peripheral blood. The TCR sequence derives from a man between 65 and 85 years old with active or convalescent COVID-19. The CDR3 DNA follows: TGTGCCAGCAGTTCTGCGGGATACTACGAGCAGTACTTC. Protein sequence: CASSSAGYYEQYF.